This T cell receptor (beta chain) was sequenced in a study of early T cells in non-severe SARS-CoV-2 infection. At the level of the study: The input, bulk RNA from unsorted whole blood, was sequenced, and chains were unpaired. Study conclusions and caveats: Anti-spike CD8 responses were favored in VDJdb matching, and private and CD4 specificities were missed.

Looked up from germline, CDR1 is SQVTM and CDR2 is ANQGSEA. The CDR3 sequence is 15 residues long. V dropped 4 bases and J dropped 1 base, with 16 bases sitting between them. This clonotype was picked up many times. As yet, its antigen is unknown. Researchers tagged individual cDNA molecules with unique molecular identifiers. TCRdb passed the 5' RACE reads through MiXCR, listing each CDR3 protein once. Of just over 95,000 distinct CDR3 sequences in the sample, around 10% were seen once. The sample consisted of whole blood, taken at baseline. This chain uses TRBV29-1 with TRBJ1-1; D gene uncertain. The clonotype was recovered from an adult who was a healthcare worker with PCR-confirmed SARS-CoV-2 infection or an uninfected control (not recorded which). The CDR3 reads CSVAPRLRPNTEAFF. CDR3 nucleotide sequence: TGCAGCGTTGCCCCCCGGTTACGCCCGAACACTGAAGCTTTCTTT.